These 7 T cell receptor beta chains came from one sample sequenced in a study of cytomegalovirus exposure and HLA in healthy donors. PCR primers comprised 60 Vbeta and 13 Jbeta primers. The method was immunoSEQ multiplex PCR; TCRdb's version includes in-frame clones alone and lacks a portion of them. This table holds 100,000 to 150,000 clones, 70% to 75% found once. Sequences were obtained from PBMCs. The receptor source for this set is a male donor in good health and CMV-seronegative.

The chain combines TRBV6-5 with TRBJ2-2; D is possibly TRBD2 (7 bases). Germline CDR1 reads MNHEY; CDR2 reads SVGAGI. The CDR3 length is 14 residues. The germline V and J ends were trimmed by 6 bases and 6 bases, with 14 bases remaining between them. CDR3 DNA: TGTGCCAGCAGAGTGGGGGGGCGCTCCGGGGAGCTGTTTTTT. Encoded protein: CASRVGGRSGELFF.

V usage is TRBV28 and J usage is TRBJ1-3; 9 bases match TRBD1. From germline, CDR1 is MDHEN and CDR2 SYDVKM. With V trimmed by 4 bases and J by 4 bases, 5 bases remained unmatched. The CDR3 loop spans 15 amino acids. The CDR3 protein is CASSSRTGVGNTIYF. The CDR3 region has the DNA TGTGCCAGCAGTTCGCGGACAGGGGTAGGAAACACCATATATTTT.

The chain joins TRBV15 to TRBJ2-5; D is unclear. Trimming shortened V by 5 bases and J by 1 base, and 17 bases separated the two germline ends. This CDR3 has 16 amino acids. Germline V gene lookup returns CDR1 LNHNV and CDR2 YYDKDF (reference sequence). Written as DNA, the CDR3 is TGTGCCACCAGCTCAGTAGAATTGGAGCCCCAAGAGACCCAGTACTTC. Translated, it gives CATSSVELEPQETQYF.

CDR3 nucleotide sequence: TGTGCCTGGACCCCACGGGGTGGAGAGACCCAGTACTTC. It codes for CAWTPRGGETQYF. The J gene is TRBJ2-5, the V gene TRBV30; D is perhaps TRBD2 (5 bases). CDR1 and CDR2 from the germline V gene are GTSNPN and SVGIG (reference sequence). The CDR3 consists of 13 residues. Trimming took 4 bases from V and 4 from J, leaving 13 bases between them. Full variable domain (rest looked up from reference TRBV30 and TRBJ2-5): SQTIHQWPATLVQPVGSPLSLECTVEGTSNPNLYWYRQAAGRGLQLLFYSVGIGQISSEVPQNLSASRPQDRQFILSSKKLLLSDSGFYLCAWTPRGGETQYFGPGTRLLVL.

In its sample, this clone was seen a few times. The chain has TRBV28 and TRBJ2-1; 12 positions match TRBD2. Germline V gene data show CDR1 as MDHEN and CDR2 as SYDVKM. The CDR3 has 15 amino acids. V gave up 3 bases and J gave up 8 bases; unmatched junction bases: 5. Written as DNA, the CDR3 is TGTGCCAGCAGTTTTGTGACTAGCGGGAGTGATGAGCAGTTCTTC. This gives the protein CASSFVTSGSDEQFF.

The V gene is TRBV2, the J gene TRBJ2-1; 8 bases match TRBD1. Germline trimming cut 3 bases from V and 12 bases from J; bases unmatched to any gene: 13. The germline V gene encodes CDR1 SNHLY and CDR2 FYNNEI. The CDR3 totals 15 residues. The CDR3 DNA is TGTGCCAGCAGTGATGGAACAGGGGGAAGGAAGGCGCAGTTCTTC. It encodes CASSDGTGGRKAQFF. The variable domain in full, completed from reference TRBV2 and TRBJ2-1, reads EPEVTQTPSHQVTQMGQEVILRCVPISNHLYFYWYRQILGQKVEFLVSFYNNEISEKSEIFDDQFSVERPDGSNFTLKIRSTKLEDSAMYFCASSDGTGGRKAQFFGPGTRLTVL.

The V call is TRBV6-5, the J call TRBJ1-2; TRBD1 matches 8 bases. V lost 6 bases, J lost 8 bases, and 5 bases stayed unmatched. Germline CDR1 reads MNHEY; CDR2 reads SVGAGI. CDR3 size: 12 residues. The CDR3 sequence: CASRSSGGGYTF. CDR3 nucleotide sequence: TGTGCCAGCAGGAGTTCAGGGGGCGGCTACACCTTC.